This is a list of T cell receptor beta chains from one sample in a study of blood T cell repertoires in COVID-19. This table comes from immunoSEQ multiplex PCR, and its TCRdb copy is limited to in-frame clones, with some not included. The table includes about 46,000 clones, around nine tenths detected once. Sequenced sample: peripheral blood. These TCRs come from a man aged 50 or older with acute or convalescent COVID-19. The CDR3 runs from the conserved cysteine through the conserved F or W. A D gene is named only where the DNA matches it firmly. Size is stated for part of the rows, as once, few or many counts, or as a class when the clone is expanded.

j_gene: TRBJ1-4; d_gene: -; v_gene: TRBV20-1; abundance: -; CDR3aa: CSASAGAREKLFF; CDR3nt: TGCAGTGCTAGTGCAGGGGCCCGTGAAAAACTGTTTTTT
j_gene: TRBJ1-5; d_gene: -; v_gene: TRBV7-2; abundance: once; CDR3aa: CASRPETYGNQPQHF; CDR3nt: TGTGCCAGTCGCCCGGAGACTTACGGCAATCAGCCCCAGCATTTT
j_gene: TRBJ2-7; d_gene: -; v_gene: TRBV3-1/TRBV3-2; abundance: -; CDR3aa: CASSRPVPRGDYEQYF; CDR3nt: TGTGCCAGCAGCCGTCCCGTGCCCAGGGGGGACTACGAGCAGTACTTC
j_gene: TRBJ2-2; d_gene: TRBD1; v_gene: TRBV7-7; abundance: -; CDR3aa: CASSPDRATGELFF; CDR3nt: TGTGCCAGCAGCCCCGACAGGGCCACCGGGGAGCTGTTTTTT
j_gene: TRBJ2-5; d_gene: -; v_gene: TRBV12-1; abundance: few; CDR3aa: CASSSGLAGLSETQYF; CDR3nt: TGTGCCAGCAGCTCAGGACTAGCGGGATTAAGCGAGACCCAGTACTTC
j_gene: TRBJ2-7; d_gene: TRBD2; v_gene: TRBV7-2; abundance: -; CDR3aa: CASSPILAGGDEQYF; CDR3nt: TGTGCCAGCAGCCCTATCCTAGCGGGGGGAGACGAGCAGTACTTC
j_gene: TRBJ2-7; d_gene: -; v_gene: TRBV3-1/TRBV3-2; abundance: -; CDR3aa: CASSQGLYSSYEQYF; CDR3nt: TGTGCCAGCAGCCAAGGACTATACAGCTCCTACGAGCAGTACTTC
j_gene: TRBJ1-2; d_gene: -; v_gene: TRBV4-1; abundance: -; CDR3aa: CASSQDEGNYGYTF; CDR3nt: TGCGCCAGCAGCCAAGATGAGGGCAACTATGGCTACACCTTC
j_gene: TRBJ2-1; d_gene: -; v_gene: TRBV7-2; abundance: -; CDR3aa: CASSFPGGPTYNEQFF; CDR3nt: TGTGCCAGCAGCTTTCCGGGGGGCCCGACCTACAATGAGCAGTTCTTC
j_gene: TRBJ2-2; d_gene: TRBD1; v_gene: TRBV7-9; abundance: few; CDR3aa: CASTLGTGARYGELFF; CDR3nt: TGTGCCAGCACCCTCGGGACAGGAGCCCGGTACGGGGAGCTGTTTTTT
j_gene: TRBJ2-5; d_gene: TRBD2; v_gene: TRBV15; abundance: -; CDR3aa: CASTAGGPVGETQYF; CDR3nt: TGTGCCAGTACAGCGGGAGGGCCGGTCGGAGAGACCCAGTACTTC
j_gene: TRBJ2-2; d_gene: TRBD2; v_gene: TRBV5-5; abundance: -; CDR3aa: CASSFFAGGTTGELFF; CDR3nt: TGTGCCAGCAGCTTTTTCGCGGGGGGGACCACCGGGGAGCTGTTTTTT
j_gene: TRBJ2-6; d_gene: -; v_gene: TRBV6-1; abundance: -; CDR3aa: CASSEARGSGANVLTF; CDR3nt: TGTGCCAGCAGTGAAGCGCGAGGCTCTGGGGCCAACGTCCTGACTTTC
j_gene: TRBJ1-5; d_gene: TRBD1; v_gene: TRBV5-6; abundance: -; CDR3aa: CASSFFDSTGGQPQHF; CDR3nt: TGTGCCAGCAGCTTCTTCGACTCGACAGGGGGACAGCCCCAGCATTTT
j_gene: TRBJ1-2; d_gene: -; v_gene: TRBV5-1; abundance: -; CDR3aa: CASSPDTVGSYGYTF; CDR3nt: TGCGCCAGCAGCCCCGACACGGTTGGCTCCTATGGCTACACCTTC
j_gene: TRBJ2-7; d_gene: TRBD2; v_gene: TRBV7-8; abundance: -; CDR3aa: CASSLELAGTYEQYF; CDR3nt: TGTGCCAGCAGCTTAGAACTAGCGGGTACTTACGAGCAGTACTTC
j_gene: TRBJ1-5; d_gene: -; v_gene: TRBV27; abundance: -; CDR3aa: CASSLRGNQPQHF; CDR3nt: TGTGCCAGCAGTTTAAGAGGGAATCAGCCCCAGCATTTT
j_gene: TRBJ1-1; d_gene: -; v_gene: TRBV19; abundance: once; CDR3aa: CASSPRTALNTEAFF; CDR3nt: TGTGCCAGTAGTCCGCGGACAGCCCTGAACACTGAAGCTTTCTTT
j_gene: TRBJ2-5; d_gene: TRBD2; v_gene: TRBV2; abundance: -; CDR3aa: CASRVAGWQETQYF; CDR3nt: TGTGCCAGCAGAGTAGCGGGATGGCAAGAGACCCAGTACTTC
j_gene: TRBJ2-1; d_gene: TRBD1; v_gene: TRBV19; abundance: -; CDR3aa: CASKGQGRNEQFF; CDR3nt: TGTGCCAGTAAGGGACAGGGCCGCAATGAGCAGTTCTTC
j_gene: TRBJ1-5; d_gene: -; v_gene: TRBV5-1; abundance: -; CDR3aa: CATGRNQPQHF; CDR3nt: TGCGCCACAGGTCGTAATCAGCCCCAGCATTTT
j_gene: TRBJ2-2; d_gene: TRBD2; v_gene: TRBV2; abundance: -; CDR3aa: CASSGLAVTNTGELFF; CDR3nt: TGTGCCAGCTCCGGTCTAGCGGTAACAAACACCGGGGAGCTGTTTTTT
j_gene: TRBJ2-1; d_gene: -; v_gene: TRBV28; abundance: -; CDR3aa: CASSLSKTGRSNEQFF; CDR3nt: TGTGCCAGCAGTCTCTCTAAGACAGGGAGGTCCAATGAGCAGTTCTTC
j_gene: TRBJ1-2; d_gene: -; v_gene: TRBV12-3/TRBV12-4; abundance: -; CDR3aa: CASRQGNGYTF; CDR3nt: TGTGCCAGCAGACAGGGCAATGGCTACACCTTC
j_gene: TRBJ1-1; d_gene: -; v_gene: TRBV14; abundance: -; CDR3aa: CASSPQASLTGAFF; CDR3nt: TGTGCCAGCAGCCCACAAGCGTCCCTCACCGGAGCTTTCTTT
j_gene: TRBJ2-7; d_gene: TRBD1; v_gene: TRBV2; abundance: -; CDR3aa: CASSEGTGPYEQYF; CDR3nt: TGTGCCAGCAGTGAAGGGACAGGGCCCTACGAGCAGTACTTC
j_gene: TRBJ1-2; d_gene: -; v_gene: TRBV6-5; abundance: -; CDR3aa: CASSLLYGYTF; CDR3nt: TGTGCCAGCAGTTTACTCTATGGCTACACCTTC
j_gene: TRBJ1-6; d_gene: -; v_gene: TRBV10-3; abundance: -; CDR3aa: CAISERQNLNSPLHF; CDR3nt: TGTGCCATCAGTGAAAGACAGAATCTAAATTCACCCCTCCACTTT
j_gene: TRBJ2-5; d_gene: TRBD2; v_gene: TRBV5-1; abundance: -; CDR3aa: CASSSQGGNGETQYF; CDR3nt: TGCGCCAGCAGCTCCCAGGGAGGGAACGGGGAGACCCAGTACTTC
j_gene: TRBJ2-1; d_gene: TRBD2; v_gene: TRBV6-6; abundance: few; CDR3aa: CASSPFTGLAGGYNEQFF; CDR3nt: TGTGCCAGCAGTCCCTTCACAGGACTAGCGGGCGGCTACAATGAGCAGTTCTTC
j_gene: TRBJ2-3; d_gene: -; v_gene: TRBV5-1; abundance: -; CDR3aa: CASRQVEGTDTQYF; CDR3nt: TGCGCCAGCAGACAGGTAGAAGGAACAGATACGCAGTATTTT
j_gene: TRBJ1-2; d_gene: TRBD1; v_gene: TRBV18; abundance: -; CDR3aa: CASSRGQPNYGYTF; CDR3nt: TGTGCCAGCTCACGGGGACAGCCTAACTATGGCTACACCTTC
j_gene: TRBJ2-7; d_gene: -; v_gene: TRBV14; abundance: -; CDR3aa: CASSQETPRTRNYEQYF; CDR3nt: TGTGCCAGCAGCCAAGAAACCCCTAGAACGAGGAACTACGAGCAGTACTTC
j_gene: TRBJ2-3; d_gene: TRBD2; v_gene: TRBV4-1; abundance: -; CDR3aa: CASSQEGLAGSSTQYF; CDR3nt: TGCGCCAGCAGCCAAGAAGGCCTAGCGGGCTCCAGTACGCAGTATTTT